The present entry profiles one T cell receptor (beta chain) with its context. This sample is part of a study of blood T cell repertoires in COVID-19. The wider study: COVID-19 samples, acute and convalescent, were from the United States, Italy and Spain. PBMCs, B-cell-depleted T cells, or T cells provided the cDNA or gDNA that made up the material.

Methods used by the authors: Estimation of nucleated cell counts was performed using reference gene primer amplification. Some clones are missing from TCRdb's copy, which holds only in-frame ones; the method was immunoSEQ multiplex PCR. That table is the source of V, J and clone size, and D and trimming were worked out from the DNA. The sample lists 95,000 to 150,000 clones, around 86% occurring once. The CDR3 is 17 amino acids. This clonotype was obtained from a man aged 40-49 years with acute or convalescent COVID-19. This chain connects TRBV21-1 to TRBJ1-2; the D call TRBD1 from the table was never checked on the DNA. TRBV21-1 is shown as a pseudogene. The material sequenced was peripheral blood. This CDR3 is CASSKEIGTGCVRGYTF. The CDR3 DNA reads TGTGCCAGCAGCAAAGAAATTGGGACAGGGTGTGTGCGTGGCTACACCTTC.